The T cell receptor beta chain under discussion was sequenced for a study of OX40 agonist ivuxolimab in advanced cancers. Notes on the research overall: Ivuxolimab was an agonistic, fully human IgG2 monoclonal antibody directed against OX40 (CD134), a costimulatory receptor. Intravenous ivuxolimab was administered to patients every 2 weeks at six dose levels: 0.01, 0.1, 0.3, 1.5, 3 and 10 mg/kg. Among the roughly 52 dose-escalation patients, approximately 20 had hepatocellular carcinoma, 15 or so melanoma, 9 renal cell carcinoma and 9 head and neck cancer. In the dose-escalation cohort, around four fifths of patients were male, and the mean age was approximately 55 years, with a range of about 23 to 80. Patients were allowed to have had prior anti-PD-1, anti-PD-L1 or anti-CTLA-4 therapy, and 30% to 40% of the dose-escalation patients had been treated with checkpoint inhibitors. Partial responses were achieved by three dose-escalation patients, of whom one had hepatocellular carcinoma and two had cutaneous melanoma. Peripheral TCRbeta sequencing aimed to test whether ivuxolimab altered TCR sequence diversity and caused clonal T-cell expansion. The paper reports the monotherapy dose-escalation portion (N ≈ 50 patients) of the phase I ivuxolimab trial. Findings and caveats that apply to the study as a whole: On average, CD8+ T cells showed more expanded clones than CD4+ T cells after ivuxolimab. In partial responders in the 0.1-3.0 mg/kg groups, normalized peripheral clonal expansion was found to be among the lowest, especially among CD8+ T cells. Low levels of normalized T-cell clonal expansion were also seen in some patients who did not respond. At doses of 0.1 to 3.0 mg/kg, clonal expansion of both CD4+ and CD8+ blood T cells was observed from baseline to week 6. The antigen specificity of the peripheral T cells that underwent clonal expansion was not determined.

CDR1 and CDR2 are read off the germline V gene as ENHRY and SYGVKD. The CDR3, from cysteine to phenylalanine, totals 14 residues. Only the CDR3 region is kept as DNA, spanning 42 bases read in frame from base 1. Trimming takes 6 bases off V and 7 bases off J; junction bases not matched to a gene: 8. This clone was detected only a few times. No antigen is known for it. The sample holds no much larger clone one base away, and base qualities are not on file. Genomic DNA was isolated from the sorted cells so that the TCRbeta CDR3 region could be sequenced. The immunoSEQ Assay was used to sequence the TCRbeta CDR3 regions. TCRdb's version of the immuneACCESS table is confined to in-frame rearrangements and falls short of the full clone set. An unresolved V gene accounts for under half of the shortfall where checked; the remainder is of unknown origin. Across this sample there are around 36,000 clones, with about 82% seen only once. The ten most abundant clones make up about 22% of the sample.

The trial excluded patients who had a history of autoimmune disease or were on systemic immunosuppression. Peripheral blood for TCR sequencing was collected from all dose cohorts at baseline, on cycle 4 day 1, and on cycle 7 day 1. The samples were taken from a phase I, first-in-human, multicenter, open-label dose-escalation trial of ivuxolimab. Adults with locally advanced or metastatic melanoma, renal cell, hepatocellular, or head and neck squamous cell carcinoma were enrolled in the trial. Before TCR sequencing, CD4+ T cells and CD8+ T cells were sorted from peripheral blood as separate populations.

The sequence came from an adult with an advanced solid tumor such as melanoma, head and neck, liver or kidney cancer. The sequence is built from TRBV10-3 and TRBJ1-5; 8 middle bases align to TRBD1. The sample was CD4+ or CD8+ T cells sorted from blood, taken in a trial of the OX40 agonist ivuxolimab. The base sequence is TGTGCCATCAGCGTAGGACAGGGTTCCCAGCCCCAGCATTTT. It specifies CAISVGQGSQPQHF.